These 12 T cell receptor beta chains came from one sample sequenced in a study of cytomegalovirus exposure and HLA in healthy donors. The PCR contained 60 Vbeta and 13 Jbeta primers. Profiling relied on immunoSEQ multiplex PCR, and the TCRdb table lists in-frame clones only, not all of them. The table has around 100,000 clones, roughly 73% seen once. Sequencing was carried out using PBMCs. The receptor set was obtained from a woman aged 25 to 45 in good health and CMV-seronegative.

This clone was found a few times. The rearrangement joins TRBV7-9 to TRBJ1-1; D is possibly TRBD1 (6 bases). The V gene lost 6 bases and the J gene lost 4 bases, with 12 bases spanning the gap. The CDR3 covers 13 residues. Germline CDR1 and CDR2: SEHNR and FQNEAQ (reference sequence). The CDR3 DNA follows: TGTGCCAGCAGGCAGGGGTGGAGCACTGAAGCTTTCTTT. Protein: CASRQGWSTEAFF.

The chain combines TRBV5-1 with TRBJ2-3; D uncertain. V was trimmed by 2 bases and J by 2 bases, leaving 9 bases between them. The length of the CDR3 is 14 residues. From germline, CDR1 is SGHRS and CDR2 YFSETQ. CDR3 nucleotide sequence: TGCGCCAGCAGCTTTAGTGAAACCACAGATACGCAGTATTTT. This codes for CASSFSETTDTQYF.

The V gene is TRBV29-1, the J gene TRBJ2-1; TRBD2 aligns across 10 bases. Germline CDR1 reads SQVTM; CDR2 reads ANQGSEA. The CDR3 spans 14 residues. Trimming took 7 bases from V and 1 from J; bases not matched to a gene: 4. The CDR3 bases are TGCAGCGCAAAACTAGCGGGGTCCTACAATGAGCAGTTCTTC. Translating gives CSAKLAGSYNEQFF.

J is TRBJ1-2 and V is TRBV12-2; TRBD1 is the table's D call, not checked against the DNA. TRBV12-2 is labeled a pseudogene. The CDR3 is 13 amino acids. The CDR3 DNA sequence: TGTGCAAGTCGACCCGACAGGGTGTATGGCTACACCTTC. It yields the protein CASRPDRVYGYTF.

As DNA, the CDR3 is TGTGCCAGCAGCCAGGGGGCGTCAGTGGATTCACCCCTCCACTTT. Translated, it gives CASSQGASVDSPLHF. The chain joins TRBV6-5 to TRBJ1-6; the match to TRBD1 covers 8 bases. Germline values: CDR1 MNHEY, CDR2 SVGAGI. Losses at the gene ends were 6 bases for V and 8 bases for J; bases not matched to a gene: 9. The CDR3 contains 15 residues.

This clone was counted between two and nine times. V is TRBV4-3 and J is TRBJ1-3; D is undetermined. V lost 2 bases, J lost 1 base, and 3 bases lay in between. The CDR3 runs to 13 residues. Germline assignment: CDR1 LGHNA and CDR2 YSLEER. For the CDR3, the DNA is TGCGCCAGCAGCCAACAGTCTGGAAACACCATATATTTT. It translates to CASSQQSGNTIYF.

This clone was picked up one time. This chain connects TRBV29-1 to TRBJ2-7, with D tentatively TRBD2 (5 bases). CDR3 length: 13 residues. Germline values: CDR1 SQVTM, CDR2 ANQGSEA. Trimming shortened V by 1 base and J by 3 bases, and 10 bases separated the two germline ends. DNA for the CDR3: TGCAGCGTTGAAGGGGTCCGGGGCTACGAGCAGTACTTC. It is translated as CSVEGVRGYEQYF.

The chain uses TRBV15 and TRBJ2-6, with 12 bases matching TRBD2. V was clipped by 3 bases and J by 0 bases; unmatched bases: 0. Germline V gene lookup returns CDR1 LNHNV and CDR2 YYDKDF (reference sequence). The CDR3 is 17 amino acids. The CDR3 region has the DNA TGTGCCACCAGCAGGACTAGCGGGGGCTCTGGGGCCAACGTCCTGACTTTC. It specifies CATSRTSGGSGANVLTF.

The rearrangement uses TRBV7-6 and TRBJ2-5, with D possibly TRBD1 on 6 matching bases. Germline-derived CDR1 and CDR2 are SGHVS and FNYEAQ. CDR3 size: 19 residues. V lost 1 base, J lost 6 bases, and 27 bases lay in between. CDR3 sequence (DNA): TGTGCCAGCAGCTTAGATCTTCTCTCGACGTCGCGTGGGGGCAAGACCCAGTACTTC. Its protein product is CASSLDLLSTSRGGKTQYF.

The chain employs TRBV30 and TRBJ2-5; D uncertain. Trimming removed 0 bases from V and 4 bases from J, with 12 bases in between. The CDR3 covers 14 residues. CDR1 and CDR2 (germline): GTSNPN, SVGIG (reference sequence). CDR3 in amino acids: CAWSVGYRVETQYF. DNA for the CDR3: TGTGCCTGGAGTGTAGGATACAGAGTAGAGACCCAGTACTTC.

The CDR3 region has the DNA TGTGCCAGCAGCCCCGGGACTAGCGACGAGCAGTACTTC. This sequence encodes CASSPGTSDEQYF. V is TRBV5-4 and J is TRBJ2-7; 10 bases match TRBD2. Germline loops: CDR1 SGHNT, CDR2 YYREEE (reference sequence). The ends lost 4 bases at V and 5 bases at J; junction bases unmatched: 3. The CDR3 is 13 residues long.

This chain uses TRBV6-1 with TRBJ2-1, with 8 bases matching TRBD2. CDR3 size: 16 residues. Germline V CDR1 and CDR2: MNHNS, SASEGT. J gave up 2 bases and V 3 bases, and 6 bases lay outside the gene matches. CDR3 sequence (DNA): TGTGCCAGCAGTGAGATGGGGACTAGGCCCTACAATGAGCAGTTCTTC. Translating gives CASSEMGTRPYNEQFF.